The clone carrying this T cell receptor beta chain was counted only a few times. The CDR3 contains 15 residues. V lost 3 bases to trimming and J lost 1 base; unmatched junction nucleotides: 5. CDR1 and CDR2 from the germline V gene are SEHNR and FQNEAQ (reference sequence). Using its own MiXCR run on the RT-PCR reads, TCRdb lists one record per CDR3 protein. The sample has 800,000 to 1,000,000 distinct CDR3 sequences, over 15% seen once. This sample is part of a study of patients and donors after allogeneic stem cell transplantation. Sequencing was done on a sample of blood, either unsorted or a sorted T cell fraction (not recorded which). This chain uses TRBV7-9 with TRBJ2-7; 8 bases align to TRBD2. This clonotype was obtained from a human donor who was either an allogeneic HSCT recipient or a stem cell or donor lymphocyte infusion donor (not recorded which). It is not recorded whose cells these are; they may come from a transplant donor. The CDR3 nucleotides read TGTGCCAGCAGCTTGCCCCAGCGGGAGTCCTACGAGCAGTACTTC. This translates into CASSLPQRESYEQYF.